This T cell receptor (beta chain) was recovered during a study of regulatory T cells in long-lasting Graves disease. Study-wide findings and caveats: A greater number of public clonotypes (fewer than 3,000) was shared by persistent patients than by new patients (over 900). Study of thyroid tissue was not done, with only peripheral blood studied.

The time point denotes: newly diagnosed GD, antithyroid drugs for less than 3 months. PBMC-extracted RNA yielded the TCR library. American Thyroid Association guidelines defined Graves' disease diagnosis. This clonotype was picked up a small number of times. The antigen remains unidentified. Both iRepertoire HTBI primers and Arm-PCR of CDR3 regions were used to build the TCR beta libraries. Using its own MiXCR run on the multiplex PCR reads, TCRdb lists one record per CDR3 protein. The sample carries some 330,000 distinct CDR3 sequences, approximately 12% recorded once. In addition, the sample was reused for a study of T cells in Graves' hyperthyroidism and ophthalmopathy. According to that study: HTBI primers were employed in a first-round RT-PCR of the TCR CDR3.

Sample: peripheral blood mononuclear cells (PBMCs), taken at new diagnosis, from a patient treated with antithyroid drugs. The source of this sequence is a woman younger than 35 with Graves disease.

CDR3 in amino acids: CSARGSGSYEQYF. The CDR3 DNA reads TGCAGTGCTAGGGGTAGCGGGAGTTACGAGCAGTACTTC. The chain uses TRBV20-1 and TRBJ2-7, with 9 positions matching TRBD2. The germline gives CDR1 DFQATT, CDR2 SNEGSKA (reference sequence). V trimming: 3 bases; J trimming: 4 bases; junction bases outside the gene matches: 4. This CDR3 is built from 13 residues.